The present TCR beta chain was sequenced within a study of blood T cell repertoires in COVID-19 (TCRdb year 2020). Concerning the study at large: Collaborator samples came from the United States, Italy and Spain and covered acute and convalescent phases of COVID-19. The material from the prospective study consisted of cDNA or gDNA derived from T cells, B-cell-depleted T cells, or PBMCs. The dataset comprised deeply sampled blood TCRbeta repertoires from subjects exposed to, actively infected with, or recovered from COVID-19. The repertoires were made available in a free public database intended to serve as a resource for research on the immune response to SARS-CoV-2. The samples were drawn from two sources: the first 160 participants of the ongoing ImmuneRACE study, and 1,200 or so subjects contributed by 6 global collaborators. The sample metadata nearly always contained a de-identified subject ID, COVID-19 status, age in years and sex. Where available, HLA class I and class II types were obtained from metadata supplied by the sample provider rather than from assay-based typing.

TCRbeta CDR3 regions were amplified from genomic DNA using the immunoSEQ Assay, a bias-controlled multiplex PCR. Regarding the original processing steps: The number of nucleated cells in each sample was estimated by amplification of reference gene primers within the assay. To quantify the absolute abundance of each unique TCRbeta CDR3 rearrangement, sequence reads were collapsed and filtered. For each sample, productive Simpson clonality was calculated as the square root of Simpson's diversity index across productive rearrangements. TCRdb carries this immuneACCESS record with in-frame sequences only. Its versions omit some clonotypes, under half of them owing to an unresolved V gene in the studies checked, with the rest unexplained. That table is the source of V, J and clone size, and D and trimming were worked out from the DNA. Present in this sample are about 150,000 clones, roughly 80% of which were seen just once. Roughly 29% of the sample is in the top ten clones.

The CDR3 holds 12 amino acids from the cysteine to the phenylalanine. The only DNA kept is the CDR3, 36 bases in frame from the first base. Taken from the germline V gene, the CDR1 and CDR2 loops are KGHSH and LQKENI. As concerns this clone: Its antigen is currently not known. One end of the junction does not line up with germline, which may come from a read error.

Beyond this particular receptor, the publication reports: Clinical and demographic metadata were provided uncurated, with the amount varying by source and participant.

Collaborating institutions collected whole blood in K2EDTA tubes following their own protocols. Collaborator samples were shipped for TCRbeta analysis as frozen whole blood, isolated PBMCs, or DNA extracted from either sample type. The clonotype originates from a woman in her sixties with acute or convalescent COVID-19. The chain was built from TRBV18 and TRBJ1-2; the D gene lacks a confident call. Sample: peripheral blood. The DNA is as follows: TGTGCCAGCTCACAGGACTCGATGGCTTTAGTCTTC. The resulting protein is CASSQDSMALVF.